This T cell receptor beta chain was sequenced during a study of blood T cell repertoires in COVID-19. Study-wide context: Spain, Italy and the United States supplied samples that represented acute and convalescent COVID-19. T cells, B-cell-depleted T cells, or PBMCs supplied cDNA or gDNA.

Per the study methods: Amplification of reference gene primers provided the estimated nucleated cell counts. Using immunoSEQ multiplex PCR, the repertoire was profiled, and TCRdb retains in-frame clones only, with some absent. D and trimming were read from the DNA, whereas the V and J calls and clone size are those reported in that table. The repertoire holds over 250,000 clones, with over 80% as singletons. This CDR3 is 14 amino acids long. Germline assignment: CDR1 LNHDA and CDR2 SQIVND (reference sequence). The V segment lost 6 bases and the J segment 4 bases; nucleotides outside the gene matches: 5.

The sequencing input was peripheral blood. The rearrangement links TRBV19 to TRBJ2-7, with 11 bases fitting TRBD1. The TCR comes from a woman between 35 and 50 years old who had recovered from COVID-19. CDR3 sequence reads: CASSGQGALYEQYF. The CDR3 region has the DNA TGTGCCAGTAGCGGACAGGGGGCTTTGTACGAGCAGTACTTC.